This T cell receptor beta chain was found in a study of T cell repertoires in cytomegalovirus infection (dated by TCRdb to between 2018 and 2020). Notes on the research overall: Donor HLA type was relevant to the analysis, because carriage of CMV infection together with the matching HLA type was indicated by public TCR beta signatures. Summary of the overall study and its limitations: Cumulative frequency of public TCR beta family members discriminated carriers of CMV infection plus the relevant HLA type in this cohort and an independent approximately 400-donor cohort. In the ex vivo response, HLA-C-restricted CMV-specific TCR beta clonotypes were dominant, and in two of eight donors the single most frequent clonotype came from this HLA-C-restricted group.

Trimming removed 7 bases from V and 6 bases from J, leaving 9 bases between the germline ends. The CDR3 measures 12 amino acids from cysteine to phenylalanine. Only the CDR3 part of the read is kept: 36 bases, read in frame from the first base. Via the germline V gene, CDR1 is SGHTA and CDR2 FQGTGA. Sequencing instrument: Illumina HiSeq 1500. TCRdb redid the processing of the public reads, applying fastp at Q25 and MiXCR, and retained in-frame beta chains. Rows merge per CDR3 protein into single entries with the most common DNA and genes. Here the sample has some 300,000 distinct CDR3 sequences; 12% to 15% occur a single time. Around 8.8% of the sample rests with the top ten. This clonotype has a count of ten or more. Its specific antigen is unknown. No much larger clonotype is one base removed from it; base qualities were not supplied.

This TCR derives from a human donor in good health (CMV status not recorded). Some clones in this sample may be carry-over from other donors' samples. Material: PBMCs. This sequence uses TRBV7-3 and TRBJ2-2; no confident D gene assignment can be made. Here is the DNA: TGTGCCAGCATGGATTTAGCCGGGGAGCTGTTTTTT. The resulting protein is CASMDLAGELFF.